Listed below are T cell receptor beta chains from one sample, sequenced in a study of response to subunit inactivated influenza vaccine. One entry per CDR3 protein, called by TCRdb with MiXCR from the RT-PCR reads. Among some 520,000 distinct CDR3 sequences, 16% were seen once, and the ten largest hold less than 4%. Material: CD4+ T cells sorted from PBMCs, obtained around 25 months after vaccination. These receptors all stem from a man aged 45-69 years who received an inactivated influenza vaccine. Each CDR3 is given with its conserved first and last residue.

V gene,J gene,CDR3 protein
TRBV6-5,TRBJ2-2,CASSSITERTGELFF
TRBV3-1,TRBJ1-2,CASSTQSTANYGYTF
TRBV21-1,TRBJ1-1,CASSIEGRLNTEAFF
TRBV11-2,TRBJ2-2,CASSLFLAGVNTGELFF
TRBV6-2/TRBV6-3,TRBJ1-1,CASSSDRGRGNTEAFF
TRBV12-3/TRBV12-4,TRBJ2-1,CASSQDNRDRSKFF
TRBV19,TRBJ1-1,CASSPLPMNTEAFF
TRBV20-1,TRBJ1-1,CSARKDGEAFF
TRBV20-1,TRBJ2-2,CSAPHLPGGGEHTGELFF
TRBV20-1,TRBJ2-3,CSDREAGPRDTQYF
TRBV12-3/TRBV12-4,TRBJ2-3,CASSLGRTSGVDTQYF
TRBV7-2,TRBJ2-7,CASSLLPTSGGYEQYF
TRBV6-2/TRBV6-3,TRBJ2-7,CASSYLASEGEQYF
TRBV6-5,TRBJ1-6,CASSYRAVSYNSPLHF
TRBV18,TRBJ2-7,CASSPKLAGVLEQYF
TRBV20-1,TRBJ1-1,CSARAPGRRRNTEAFF
TRBV9,TRBJ2-7,CASSVEVGRAYEQYF
TRBV3-1,TRBJ2-1,CASSQSVGNEQFF
TRBV20-1,TRBJ1-2,CSAQDRADGYTF
TRBV20-1,TRBJ1-5,CSAHRGSNQPQHF
TRBV7-2,TRBJ1-2,CASSRRGDSNYGYTF
TRBV20-1,TRBJ2-7,CSATRGGLAGRDFYEQYF
TRBV5-1,TRBJ2-1,CASSLGAGGQDNEQFF
TRBV3-1,TRBJ2-5,CASSPGLAERQETQYF
TRBV27,TRBJ2-3,CASSLFPPGAPHTDTQYF
TRBV20-1,TRBJ2-7,CSARGLLSSYEQYF
TRBV7-9,TRBJ2-4,CASSPSRGTAKNIQYF
TRBV12-3/TRBV12-4,TRBJ1-3,CASSLGQLRNTIYF
TRBV20-1,TRBJ2-1,CSATPGTSFFEQFF
TRBV30,TRBJ2-6,CAWSVHPGRGGANVLTF
TRBV5-1,TRBJ2-5,CASSSHSGQETQYF
TRBV6-1,TRBJ2-7,CACSGLYEQYF
TRBV11-2,TRBJ2-1,CASSWASGGASNEQFF
TRBV18,TRBJ1-4,CASSRYREETTNEKLFF
TRBV28,TRBJ1-5,CASSFDRHPQHF
TRBV6-2/TRBV6-3,TRBJ2-1,CASSYHLTGFGYEQFF
TRBV29-1,TRBJ2-5,CSVEETGKETQYF
TRBV5-1,TRBJ2-6,CASSLLQRGTGANVLTF
TRBV6-5,TRBJ2-5,CASSLTDTYQETQYF